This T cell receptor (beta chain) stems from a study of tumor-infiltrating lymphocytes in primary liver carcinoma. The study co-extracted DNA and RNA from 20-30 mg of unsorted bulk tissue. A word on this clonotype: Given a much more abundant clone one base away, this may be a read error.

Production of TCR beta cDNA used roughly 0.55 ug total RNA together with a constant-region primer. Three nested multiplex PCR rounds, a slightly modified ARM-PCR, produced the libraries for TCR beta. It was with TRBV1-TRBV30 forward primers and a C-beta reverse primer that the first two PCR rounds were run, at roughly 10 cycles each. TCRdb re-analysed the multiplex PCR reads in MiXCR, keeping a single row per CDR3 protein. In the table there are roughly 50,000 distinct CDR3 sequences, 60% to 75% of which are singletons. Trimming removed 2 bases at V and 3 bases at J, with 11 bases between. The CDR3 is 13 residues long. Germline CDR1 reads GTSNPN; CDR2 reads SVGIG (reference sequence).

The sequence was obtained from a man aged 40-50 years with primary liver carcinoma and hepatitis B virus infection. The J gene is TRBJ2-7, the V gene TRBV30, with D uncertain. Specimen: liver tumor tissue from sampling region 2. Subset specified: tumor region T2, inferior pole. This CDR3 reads CAWSKGKGYEQYF. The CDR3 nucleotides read TGTGCCTGGAGTAAGGGTAAGGGCTACGAGCAGTACTTC.